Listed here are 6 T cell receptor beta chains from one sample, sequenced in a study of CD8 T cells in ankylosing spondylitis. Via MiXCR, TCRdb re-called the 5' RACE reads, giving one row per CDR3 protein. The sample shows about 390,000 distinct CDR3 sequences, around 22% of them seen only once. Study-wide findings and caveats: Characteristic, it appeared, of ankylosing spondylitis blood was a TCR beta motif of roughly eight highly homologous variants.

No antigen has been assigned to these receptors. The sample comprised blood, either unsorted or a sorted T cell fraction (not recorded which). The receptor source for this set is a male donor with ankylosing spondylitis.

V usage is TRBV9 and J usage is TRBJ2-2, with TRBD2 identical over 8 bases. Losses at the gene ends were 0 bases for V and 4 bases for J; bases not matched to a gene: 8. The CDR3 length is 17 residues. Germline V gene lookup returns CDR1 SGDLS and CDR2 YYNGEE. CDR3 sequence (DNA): TGTGCCAGCAGCGTAGCCCCGGGGGGGGCTGGCACCGGGGAGCTGTTTTTT. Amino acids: CASSVAPGGAGTGELFF.

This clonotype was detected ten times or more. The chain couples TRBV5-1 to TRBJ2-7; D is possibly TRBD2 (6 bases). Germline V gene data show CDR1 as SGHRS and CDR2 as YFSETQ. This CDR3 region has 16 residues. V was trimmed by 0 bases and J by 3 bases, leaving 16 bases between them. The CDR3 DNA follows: TGCGCCAGCAGCTTGGCCCTCTCTAGCGTTGGCTACGAGCAGTACTTC. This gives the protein CASSLALSSVGYEQYF.

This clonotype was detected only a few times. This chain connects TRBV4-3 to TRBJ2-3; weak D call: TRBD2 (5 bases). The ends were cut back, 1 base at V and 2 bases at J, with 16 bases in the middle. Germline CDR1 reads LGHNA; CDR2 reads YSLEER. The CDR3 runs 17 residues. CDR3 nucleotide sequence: TGCGCCAGCAGCCAAGTCGCTACGGGGTTATTCACAGATACGCAGTATTTT. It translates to CASSQVATGLFTDTQYF.

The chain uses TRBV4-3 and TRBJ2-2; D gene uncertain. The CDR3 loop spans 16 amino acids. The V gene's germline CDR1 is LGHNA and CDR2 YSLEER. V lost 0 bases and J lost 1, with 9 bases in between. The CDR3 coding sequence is TGCGCCAGCAGCCAAGATTTAGGCGGGAACACCGGGGAGCTGTTTTTT. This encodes CASSQDLGGNTGELFF.

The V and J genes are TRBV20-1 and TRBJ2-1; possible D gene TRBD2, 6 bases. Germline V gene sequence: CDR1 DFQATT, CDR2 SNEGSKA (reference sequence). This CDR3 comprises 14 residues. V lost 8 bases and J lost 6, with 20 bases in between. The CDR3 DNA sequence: TGCAGTACAATTAGGACTGGAGGGATCAATGAGCAGTTCTTC. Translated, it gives CSTIRTGGINEQFF.

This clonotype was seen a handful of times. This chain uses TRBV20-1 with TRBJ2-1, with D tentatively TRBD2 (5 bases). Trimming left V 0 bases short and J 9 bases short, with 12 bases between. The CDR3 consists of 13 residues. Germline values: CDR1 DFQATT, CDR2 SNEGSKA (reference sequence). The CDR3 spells CSARDPLAGEQFF. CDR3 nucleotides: TGCAGTGCTAGAGATCCGTTGGCGGGTGAGCAGTTCTTC.